Described below is a single TCR beta chain sequence and its context. What it binds is unknown. This entry is derived from a study of OX40 agonist ivuxolimab in advanced cancers. Overall study findings and caveats: At 0.1 to 3.0 mg/kg, clonal expansion of CD4+ and CD8+ blood T cells had occurred by week 6.

This CDR3 is built from 12 residues. The germline CDR1 and CDR2 sequences are SNHLY and FYNNEI. V was clipped by 8 bases and J by 4 bases, with 12 bases between them. Using immunoSEQ multiplex PCR, the repertoire was profiled, and TCRdb retains in-frame clones only, with some absent. This repertoire shows 5,000 to 6,500 clones, about 71% found once; its top ten account for about 64%. The specimen was CD4+ or CD8+ T cells sorted from blood, collected in a trial of the OX40 agonist ivuxolimab. The sequence was obtained from an adult with an advanced solid tumor such as melanoma, head and neck, liver or kidney cancer. The V and J genes are TRBV2 and TRBJ2-7; D is uncertain. CDR3: CASRLGLYEQYF. The CDR3, as DNA: TGTGCCAGCCGGCTGGGTTTGTACGAGCAGTACTTC.